The present T cell receptor beta chain was sequenced within a study of T cell repertoires in cytomegalovirus infection. This clonotype appeared a few times. TCRdb passed the reads through MiXCR, listing each CDR3 protein once. The sample records around 300,000 distinct CDR3 sequences, around 9.5% being singletons. Germline V lookup: CDR1 LNHNV, CDR2 YYDKDF (reference sequence). Trimming took off 5 bases at V and 4 bases at J, with 12 bases between the two ends. The CDR3 sequence is 14 residues long. The chain has TRBV15 and TRBJ1-5; unclear D gene. Sequenced input: PBMCs. The source is a human donor in good health (CMV status not recorded). Some clones in this sample may be carry-over from other donors' samples. The CDR3 region is CATSPRTVNQPQHF. CDR3 DNA: TGTGCCACCAGCCCCCGGACGGTGAATCAGCCCCAGCATTTT.